Listed here is a single T cell receptor (beta chain). The clone's antigen remains unknown. No base quality information exists; no much larger clone differs at one position. The entry originates in a study of control samples from healthy donors and cancer patients (dated by TCRdb to the early 2020s). The CDR3 contains 15 residues, cysteine and phenylalanine counted. Only the CDR3 part of the read is kept: 45 bases, read in frame from the first base. V lost 4 bases and J lost 7 bases; the stretch between them is 18 bases long. Taken from the germline V gene, the CDR1 and CDR2 loops are SGDLS and YYNGEE. The library was produced with the immunoSEQ multiplex PCR assay. As stored in TCRdb, this immuneACCESS dataset retains in-frame rearrangements with V and J assigned. A fraction of the clones does not appear; measured against another copy, unresolved V genes explain less than half of the discrepancy, and the remainder lacks a known reason. In this sample the table shows some 120,000 clones, roughly 92% of which occur a single time. Around 0.52% of the sample belongs to the ten largest clones.

The rearranged chain carries TRBV9 and TRBJ2-1; a tentative D match to TRBD2 spans 5 bases. The sequence came from an elderly man with head and neck cancer. The sample taken for sequencing was PBMCs. The CDR3: CASSSPWTGKNEQFF. The DNA sequence is as follows: TGTGCCAGCAGCTCCCCGTGGACCGGGAAGAATGAGCAGTTCTTC.